A selection of T cell receptor beta chains follows, all from one sample in a study of blood T cell repertoires in COVID-19. Sequencing used immunoSEQ multiplex PCR; TCRdb keeps in-frame clones, though not all of them. The repertoire consists of about 66,000 clones, with around 92% occurring once and the leading ten covering approximately 1.3%. The sequenced material came from peripheral blood. The receptors were gathered from a man between 60 and 75 years old with acute or convalescent COVID-19. CDR3s leave out the opening cysteine and the closing phenylalanine or tryptophan. Not every row has a clone size; where given, it reads once, few, many or a size class.

V gene	J gene	clone size	CDR3 protein
TRBV5-1	TRBJ2-3	.	ASSQGIRSDTQY
TRBV5-5	TRBJ2-1	.	ASILGATGGAYNEQF
TRBV5-1	TRBJ2-6	once	ASGSEGLGANVLT
TRBV7-2	TRBJ1-2	few	ASSLGTGDQRGYT
TRBV27	TRBJ2-3	.	ASSLGRLAGTSDTQY
TRBV7-8	TRBJ2-7	.	ASSLEGDKQY
TRBV30	TRBJ1-5	.	AWSNRDRDGQPQH
TRBV5-4	TRBJ1-1	.	ASSSSGLLTEAF
TRBV7-9	TRBJ1-1	once	ASSLEGGLAGTEAF
TRBV5-1	TRBJ1-5	.	ASSLGEQGNQPQH
TRBV5-1	TRBJ2-1	.	ASSLQVGQSYNEQF
TRBV27	TRBJ1-2	.	ASSPDTLEGYT
TRBV10-3	TRBJ1-5	.	AISGQSNQPQH
TRBV29-1	TRBJ1-2	.	SAEFAGLYGYT
TRBV3-1/TRBV3-2	TRBJ2-7	.	ASSQGNGVLAEQY
TRBV5-4	TRBJ1-1	.	ASSGWAREAF
TRBV6-1	TRBJ1-1	once	ASSVPGQGWNTEAF
TRBV2	TRBJ2-3	.	ASSELSTDTQY
TRBV7-2	TRBJ2-2	.	ASSSRGWGTSTGELF
TRBV6-1	TRBJ1-5	.	ASSEGGNVGQPQH
TRBV3-1/TRBV3-2	TRBJ1-3	.	ASSDRSGNTIY
TRBV11-2	TRBJ1-1	.	ASSLQTGITEAF
TRBV6-6	TRBJ2-2	.	ASSSGGTGELF
TRBV5-6	TRBJ1-2	.	ASSEGNLRGGYT
TRBV7-9	TRBJ2-7	.	ASSMTGQVIYEQY
TRBV3-1/TRBV3-2	TRBJ1-1	.	ASSQGVNTEAF
TRBV3-1/TRBV3-2	TRBJ1-1	.	ASSPRRTVAF
TRBV6-1	TRBJ2-3	.	ASSEASGGDTQY
TRBV3-1/TRBV3-2	TRBJ2-1	.	ASSVLAGVSYNEQF
TRBV4-1	TRBJ2-2	.	ASSPIGGTNTGELF
TRBV6-5	TRBJ1-5	many	ASSSGQGTNQPQH
TRBV4-1	TRBJ1-4	.	ASSQSTGTGSEKLF
TRBV11-2	TRBJ1-6	.	ASSLASGTGNSPLH
TRBV14	TRBJ1-2	.	ASSQDQFSTGYGYT
TRBV12-5	TRBJ2-2	.	ASRAGVNTGELF
TRBV6-6	TRBJ2-7	.	ASSYVTDEQY
TRBV30	TRBJ1-2	.	AREERTGNYGYT
TRBV27	TRBJ2-7	.	ASSLSPGVTYEQY
TRBV7-2	TRBJ1-1	.	ASSLQRGDTEAF
TRBV27	TRBJ1-2	.	ASRGTGESGYT
TRBV9	TRBJ1-1	.	ASSSGGEAF
TRBV11-2	TRBJ2-4	.	ASSLELLDIQY
TRBV5-6	TRBJ1-4	.	ASSAPRQGGREKLF
TRBV5-1	TRBJ1-2	.	ASSLEDSYGYT
TRBV9	TRBJ1-2	.	ASSVRTGYGYT
TRBV5-1	TRBJ1-4	.	ASRQQGTNEKLF
TRBV2	TRBJ2-2	.	ASSFQGDTGELF
TRBV9	TRBJ1-2	.	ASSEDDRGYGYT
TRBV11-2	TRBJ1-1	once	ASSLDQGANTEAF
TRBV6-5	TRBJ1-1	.	ASSYGGENTEAF
TRBV24-1	TRBJ2-1	.	ATSGQGDNEQF
TRBV9	TRBJ1-2	.	ASSSQTGVAGYT